The sample holds a few counts of the clone carrying this TCR beta chain. What it binds is not known. The data originate from a study of T-cell reconstitution after alpha-beta-depleted transplantation in children. Points from the study as a whole: Expanded graft clones, several hundred of them, were reportedly the source of alpha-beta T cells about two months after transplant.

This CDR3 has 17 residues. V lost 1 base and J 2 bases, leaving 16 bases between the germline ends. Germline CDR1 and CDR2: KGHSH and LQKENI. Preparation of the TCRbeta library used unique molecular identifiers. TCRdb reanalysed the PCR reads using MiXCR and keeps one entry per CDR3 protein. The table has 300,000 to 400,000 distinct CDR3 sequences, around 15% seen once. The source was PBMCs, mostly from graft donor cells, collected 360 days after TCRalphabeta/CD19-depleted stem cell transplant. The TCR originated in a male patient aged 2 to 9 who had a stem cell transplant for acute lymphoblastic leukemia, so the T cells may come from the graft donor. The V call is TRBV18, the J call TRBJ2-3; perhaps TRBD1 as D (6 bases). CDR3 nucleotide sequence: TGTGCCAGCTCACCACTCGGGACAAGTCCCACCACAGATACGCAGTATTTT. Amino acids: CASSPLGTSPTTDTQYF.